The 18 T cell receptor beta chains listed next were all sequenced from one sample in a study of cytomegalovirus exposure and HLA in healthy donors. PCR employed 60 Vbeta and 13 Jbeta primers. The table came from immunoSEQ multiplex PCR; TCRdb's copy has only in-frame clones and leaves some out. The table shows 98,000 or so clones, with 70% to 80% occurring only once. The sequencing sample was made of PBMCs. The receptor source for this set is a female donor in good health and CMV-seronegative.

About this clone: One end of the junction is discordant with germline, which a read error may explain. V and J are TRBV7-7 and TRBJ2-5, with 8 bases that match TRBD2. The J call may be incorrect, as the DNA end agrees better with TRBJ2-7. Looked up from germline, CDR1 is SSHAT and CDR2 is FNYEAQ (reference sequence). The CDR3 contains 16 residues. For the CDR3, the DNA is TGTGCTAGCAGCCCGGGATTGGGCGGGAGGATCAACGAGCAGTACTTC. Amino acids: CASSPGLGGRINEQYF.

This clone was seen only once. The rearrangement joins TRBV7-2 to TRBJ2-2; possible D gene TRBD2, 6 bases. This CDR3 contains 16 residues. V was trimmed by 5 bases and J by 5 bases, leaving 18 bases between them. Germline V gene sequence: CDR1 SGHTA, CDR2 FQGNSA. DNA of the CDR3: TGTGCCAGCAGCCCGCGGGTGGGGAGGCGGACCGGGGAGCTGTTTTTT. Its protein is CASSPRVGRRTGELFF.

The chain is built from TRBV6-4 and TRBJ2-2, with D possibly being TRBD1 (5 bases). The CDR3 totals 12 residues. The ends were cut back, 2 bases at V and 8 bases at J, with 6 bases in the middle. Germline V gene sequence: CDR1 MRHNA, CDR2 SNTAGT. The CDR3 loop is CASSDRGGELFF. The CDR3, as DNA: TGTGCCAGCAGTGACAGGGGAGGGGAGCTGTTTTTT.

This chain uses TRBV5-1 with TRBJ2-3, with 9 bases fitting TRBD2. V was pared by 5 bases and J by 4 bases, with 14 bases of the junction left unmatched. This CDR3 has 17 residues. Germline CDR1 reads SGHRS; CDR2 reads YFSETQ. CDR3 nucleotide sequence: TGCGCCAGCAGAGAATCCGCCTTAGTAGCGGGGGCAGATACGCAGTATTTT. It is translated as CASRESALVAGADTQYF.

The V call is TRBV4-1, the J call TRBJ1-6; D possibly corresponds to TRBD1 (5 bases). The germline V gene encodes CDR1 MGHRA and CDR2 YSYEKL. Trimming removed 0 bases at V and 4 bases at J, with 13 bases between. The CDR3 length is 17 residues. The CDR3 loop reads CASSQDGGGTYNSPLHF. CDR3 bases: TGCGCCAGCAGCCAAGATGGGGGGGGGACTTATAATTCACCCCTCCACTTT.

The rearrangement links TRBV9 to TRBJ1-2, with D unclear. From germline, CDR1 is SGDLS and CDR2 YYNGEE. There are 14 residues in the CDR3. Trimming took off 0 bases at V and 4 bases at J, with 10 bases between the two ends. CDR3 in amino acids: CASSVAGLPYGYTF. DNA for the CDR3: TGTGCCAGCAGCGTAGCTGGGCTGCCCTATGGCTACACCTTC.

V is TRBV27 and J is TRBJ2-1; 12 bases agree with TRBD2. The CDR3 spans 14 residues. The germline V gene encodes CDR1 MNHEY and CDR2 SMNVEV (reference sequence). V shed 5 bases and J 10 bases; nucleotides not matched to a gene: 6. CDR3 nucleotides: TGTGCCAGCAGTCCCCGGACTAGCGGGGCCGAGCAGTTCTTC. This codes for CASSPRTSGAEQFF.

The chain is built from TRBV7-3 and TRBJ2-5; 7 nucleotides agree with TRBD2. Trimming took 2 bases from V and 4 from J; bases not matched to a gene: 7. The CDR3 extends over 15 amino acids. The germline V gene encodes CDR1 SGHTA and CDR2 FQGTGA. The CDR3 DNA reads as TGTGCCAGCAGCTTAGCGGGGGACGGGGGAGAGACCCAGTACTTC. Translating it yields CASSLAGDGGETQYF.

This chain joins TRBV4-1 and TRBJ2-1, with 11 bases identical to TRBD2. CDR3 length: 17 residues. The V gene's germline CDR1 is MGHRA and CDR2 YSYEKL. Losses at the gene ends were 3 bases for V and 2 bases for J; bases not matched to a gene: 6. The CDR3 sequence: CASSHLLAGVPYNEQFF. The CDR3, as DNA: TGCGCCAGCAGCCACCTACTAGCGGGAGTGCCCTACAATGAGCAGTTCTTC.

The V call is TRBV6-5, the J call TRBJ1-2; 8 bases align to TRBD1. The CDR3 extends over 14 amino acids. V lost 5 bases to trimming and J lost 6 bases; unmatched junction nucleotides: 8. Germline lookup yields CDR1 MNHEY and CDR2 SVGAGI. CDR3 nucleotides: TGTGCCAGCAGTACGATCCTACAGGGGGATGGCTACACCTTC. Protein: CASSTILQGDGYTF.

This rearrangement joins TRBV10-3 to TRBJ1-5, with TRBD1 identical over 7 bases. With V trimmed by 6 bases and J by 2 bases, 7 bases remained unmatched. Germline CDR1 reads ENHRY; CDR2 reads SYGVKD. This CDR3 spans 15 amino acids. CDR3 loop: CAIRETGKGNQPQHF. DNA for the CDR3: TGTGCCATCAGGGAGACAGGGAAGGGCAATCAGCCCCAGCATTTT.

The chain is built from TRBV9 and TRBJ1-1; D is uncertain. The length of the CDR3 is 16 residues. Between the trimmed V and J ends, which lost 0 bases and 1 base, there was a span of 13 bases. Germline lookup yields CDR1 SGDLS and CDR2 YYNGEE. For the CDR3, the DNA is TGTGCCAGCAGCGTAGGTGGCAGAAGTACGAACACTGAAGCTTTCTTT. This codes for CASSVGGRSTNTEAFF.

As DNA, the CDR3 is TGTGCCAGCAGCTCTCGGGGGACAGGGAACACCGGGGAGCTGTTTTTT. Translation gives CASSSRGTGNTGELFF. The chain is built from TRBV7-3 and TRBJ2-2; TRBD1 matches 8 bases. Germline CDR1 and CDR2: SGHTA and FQGTGA. Trimming removed 4 bases from V and 1 base from J; junction bases left unmatched: 5. This CDR3 is built from 16 residues.

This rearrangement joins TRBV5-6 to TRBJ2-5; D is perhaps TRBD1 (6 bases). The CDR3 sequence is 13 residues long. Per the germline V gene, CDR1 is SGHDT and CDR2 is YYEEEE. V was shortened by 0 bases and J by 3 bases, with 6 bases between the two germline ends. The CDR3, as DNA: TGTGCCAGCAGCTTGGGACAGGAAGAGACCCAGTACTTC. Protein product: CASSLGQEETQYF.

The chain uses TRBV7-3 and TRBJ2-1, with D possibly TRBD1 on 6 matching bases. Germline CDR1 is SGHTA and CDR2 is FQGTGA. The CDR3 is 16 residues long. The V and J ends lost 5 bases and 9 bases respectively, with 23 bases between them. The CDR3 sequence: CASSEVVGGNRGEQFF. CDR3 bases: TGTGCCAGCAGCGAAGTAGTAGGGGGTAATAGAGGTGAGCAGTTCTTC. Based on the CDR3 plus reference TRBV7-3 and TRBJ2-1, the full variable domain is GAGVSQTPSNKVTEKGKYVELRCDPISGHTALYWYRQSLGQGPEFLIYFQGTGAADDSGLPNDRFFAVRPEGSVSTLKIQRTERGDSAVYLCASSEVVGGNRGEQFFGPGTRLTVL.

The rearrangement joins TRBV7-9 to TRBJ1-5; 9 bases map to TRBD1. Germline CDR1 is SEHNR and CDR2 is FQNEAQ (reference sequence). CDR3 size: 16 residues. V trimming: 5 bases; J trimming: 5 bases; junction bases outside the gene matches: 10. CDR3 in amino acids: CASSPGDRARDQPQHF. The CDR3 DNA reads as TGTGCCAGCAGCCCCGGGGACAGGGCCAGGGATCAGCCCCAGCATTTT.

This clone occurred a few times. In DNA form, the CDR3 reads TGTGCCAGCTCCAGAATGGGACAGGGCCTTAACTATGGCTACACCTTC. This translates into CASSRMGQGLNYGYTF. J is TRBJ1-2 and V is TRBV2; 9 nucleotides match TRBD1. In germline, CDR1 is SNHLY, CDR2 FYNNEI. After removal of 8 bases from V and 1 base from J, the junction contained 11 bases not matched to a gene. The CDR3 covers 16 residues.

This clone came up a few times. CDR3 sequence reads: CSVDQDRSSYNEQFF. CDR3 DNA: TGCAGCGTTGACCAGGACAGGTCTTCCTACAATGAGCAGTTCTTC. This rearrangement joins TRBV29-1 to TRBJ2-1; TRBD1 matches at 7 bases. CDR3 length equals 15 residues. V lost 3 bases, J lost 1 base, and 6 bases stayed unmatched. From germline, CDR1 is SQVTM and CDR2 ANQGSEA.